The table lists the clone carrying this T cell receptor beta chain with a few counts. This sample is part of a study of T cells in Graves' hyperthyroidism and ophthalmopathy. Study-level background: Initial diagnosis, before any treatment, was when peripheral blood was collected.

Amplified TCR beta CDR3 regions derived from RNA transcripts. The study used the HTBI primer set for a first-round RT-PCR of the TCR CDR3. TCRdb re-analysed the multiplex PCR reads in MiXCR, keeping a single row per CDR3 protein. The table records roughly 700,000 distinct CDR3 sequences, roughly 17% of them present only once. V gave up 7 bases and J gave up 1 base, with 13 bases separating them. The germline gives CDR1 MDHEN, CDR2 SYDVKM. This CDR3 is built from 14 residues. The sample was blood. V usage is TRBV28 and J usage is TRBJ2-5, with a weak D call TRBD1 (5 bases). The TCR was taken from a man aged 50 or older with Graves' hyperthyroidism. This CDR3 reads CASTKDNLQETQYF. CDR3 bases: TGTGCCAGCACCAAGGACAATCTCCAAGAGACCCAGTACTTC.